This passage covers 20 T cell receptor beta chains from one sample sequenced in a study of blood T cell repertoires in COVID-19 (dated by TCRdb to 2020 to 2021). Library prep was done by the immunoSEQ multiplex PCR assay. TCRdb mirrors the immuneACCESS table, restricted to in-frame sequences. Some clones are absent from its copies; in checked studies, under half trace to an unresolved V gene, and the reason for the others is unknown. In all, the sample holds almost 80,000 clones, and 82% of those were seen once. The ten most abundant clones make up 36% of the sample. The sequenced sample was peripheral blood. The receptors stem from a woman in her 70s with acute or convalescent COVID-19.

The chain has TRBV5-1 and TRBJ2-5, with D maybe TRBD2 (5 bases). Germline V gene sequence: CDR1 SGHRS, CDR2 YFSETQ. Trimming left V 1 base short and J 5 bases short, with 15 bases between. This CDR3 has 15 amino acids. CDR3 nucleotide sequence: TGCGCCAGCAGCTTGTCATCCGGGGATTCGGAGACCCAGTACTTC. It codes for CASSLSSGDSETQYF.

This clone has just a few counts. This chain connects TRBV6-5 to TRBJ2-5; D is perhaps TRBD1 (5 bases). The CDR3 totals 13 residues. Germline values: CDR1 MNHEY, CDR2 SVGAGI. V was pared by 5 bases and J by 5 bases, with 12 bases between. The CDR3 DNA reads TGTGCCAGCAGTACCGACAGCCGGGAGACCCAGTACTTC. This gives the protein CASSTDSRETQYF.

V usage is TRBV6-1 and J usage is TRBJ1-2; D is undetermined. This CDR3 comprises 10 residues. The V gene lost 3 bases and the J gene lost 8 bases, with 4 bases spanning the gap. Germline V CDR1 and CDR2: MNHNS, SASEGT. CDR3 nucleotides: TGTGCCAGCAGTGATATAGGCTACACCTTC. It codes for CASSDIGYTF.

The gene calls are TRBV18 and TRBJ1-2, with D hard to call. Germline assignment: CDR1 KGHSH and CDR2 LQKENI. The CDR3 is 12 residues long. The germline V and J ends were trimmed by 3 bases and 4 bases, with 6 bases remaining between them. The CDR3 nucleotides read TGTGCCAGCTCACCCCCCTCCTATGGCTACACCTTC. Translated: CASSPPSYGYTF.

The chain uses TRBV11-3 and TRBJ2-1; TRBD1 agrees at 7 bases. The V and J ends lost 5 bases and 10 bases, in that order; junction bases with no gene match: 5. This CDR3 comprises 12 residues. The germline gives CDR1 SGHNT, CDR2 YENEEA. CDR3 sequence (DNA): TGTGCCAGCAGCAGCGACAGGGACGAGCAGTTCTTC. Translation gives CASSSDRDEQFF.

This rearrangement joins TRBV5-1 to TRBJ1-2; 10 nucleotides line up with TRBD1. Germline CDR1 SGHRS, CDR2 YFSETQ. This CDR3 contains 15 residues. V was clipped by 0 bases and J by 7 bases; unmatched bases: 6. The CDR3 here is CASSLGDRGMFGYTF. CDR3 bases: TGCGCCAGCAGCTTGGGGGACAGGGGTATGTTTGGCTACACCTTC.

The CDR3 DNA reads TGCGCCAGCAGCCCCGTCTACGGGAGGGACTTAGGTGCCCAGTACTTC. This gives the protein CASSPVYGRDLGAQYF. This rearrangement joins TRBV5-1 to TRBJ2-5; 8 bases map to TRBD2. Trimming removed 4 bases from V and 9 bases from J; junction bases left unmatched: 17. The CDR3 sequence is 16 residues long. The germline CDR1 and CDR2 sequences are SGHRS and YFSETQ.

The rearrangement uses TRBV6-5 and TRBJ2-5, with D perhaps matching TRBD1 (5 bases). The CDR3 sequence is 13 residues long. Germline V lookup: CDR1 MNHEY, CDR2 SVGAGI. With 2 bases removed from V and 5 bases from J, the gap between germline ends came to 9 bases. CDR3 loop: CASSYAGYETQYF. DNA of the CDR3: TGTGCCAGCAGTTACGCAGGGTACGAGACCCAGTACTTC.

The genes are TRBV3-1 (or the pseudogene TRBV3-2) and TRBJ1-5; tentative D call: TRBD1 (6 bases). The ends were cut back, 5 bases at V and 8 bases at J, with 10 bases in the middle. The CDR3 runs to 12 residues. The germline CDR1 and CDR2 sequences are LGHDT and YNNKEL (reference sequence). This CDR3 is CASSRGLEPQHF. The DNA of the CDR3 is TGTGCCAGCAGCAGGGGGTTGGAGCCCCAGCATTTT.

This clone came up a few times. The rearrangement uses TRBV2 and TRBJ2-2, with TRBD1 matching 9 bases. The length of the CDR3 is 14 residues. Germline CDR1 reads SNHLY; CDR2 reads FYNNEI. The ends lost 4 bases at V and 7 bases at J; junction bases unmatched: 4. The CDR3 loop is CASSVDRGYGELFF. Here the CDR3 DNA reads TGTGCCAGCAGTGTGGACAGGGGTTACGGGGAGCTGTTTTTT.

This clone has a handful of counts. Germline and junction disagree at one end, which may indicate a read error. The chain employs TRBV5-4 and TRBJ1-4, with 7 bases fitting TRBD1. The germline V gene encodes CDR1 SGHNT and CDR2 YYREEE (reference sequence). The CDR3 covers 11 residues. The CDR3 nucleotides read TGTGCCAGCAGCTTGGGGGACAGACGGAGTTTT. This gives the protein CASSLGDRRSF.

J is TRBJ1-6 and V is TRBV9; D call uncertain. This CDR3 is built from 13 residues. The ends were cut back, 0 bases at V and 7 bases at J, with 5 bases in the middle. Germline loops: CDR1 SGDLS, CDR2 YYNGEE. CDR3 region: CASSVGQNSPLHF. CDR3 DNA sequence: TGTGCCAGCAGCGTAGGACAAAATTCACCCCTCCACTTT.

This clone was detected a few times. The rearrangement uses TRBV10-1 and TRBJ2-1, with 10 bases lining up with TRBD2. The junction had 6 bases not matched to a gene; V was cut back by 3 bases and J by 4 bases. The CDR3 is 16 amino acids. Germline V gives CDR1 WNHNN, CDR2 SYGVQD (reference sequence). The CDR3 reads CASSDVASGSYNEQFF. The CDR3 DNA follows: TGCGCCAGCAGTGATGTGGCTAGCGGGAGTTACAATGAGCAGTTCTTC.

CDR3 nucleotide sequence: TGTGCCAGCAGCTTAGTACTAGCGGGAGTGGATGAGCAGTTCTTC. It codes for CASSLVLAGVDEQFF. This chain uses TRBV7-3 with TRBJ2-1; 11 nucleotides agree with TRBD2. The CDR3 is made up of 15 amino acids. V dropped 2 bases and J dropped 8; count of bases not matched to a gene: 5. Germline V gene lookup returns CDR1 SGHTA and CDR2 FQGTGA.

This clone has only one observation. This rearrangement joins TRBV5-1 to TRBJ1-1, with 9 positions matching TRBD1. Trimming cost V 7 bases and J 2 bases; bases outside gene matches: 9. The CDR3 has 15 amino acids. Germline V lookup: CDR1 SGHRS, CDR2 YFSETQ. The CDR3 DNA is TGCGCCAGCCTATCTCGGACAGGGGAAAACACTGAAGCTTTCTTT. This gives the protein CASLSRTGENTEAFF.

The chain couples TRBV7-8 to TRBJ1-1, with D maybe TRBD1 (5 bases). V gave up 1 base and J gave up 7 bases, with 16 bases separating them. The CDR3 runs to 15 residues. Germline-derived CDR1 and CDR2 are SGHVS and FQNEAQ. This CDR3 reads CASSLEDHGGGEAFF. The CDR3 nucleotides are TGTGCCAGCAGCTTAGAGGACCACGGGGGTGGTGAAGCTTTCTTT. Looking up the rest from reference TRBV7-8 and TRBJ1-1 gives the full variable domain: GAGVSQSPRYKVAKRGQDVALRCDPISGHVSLFWYQQALGQGPEFLTYFQNEAQLDKSGLPSDRFFAERPEGSVSTLKIQRTQQEDSAVYLCASSLEDHGGGEAFFGQGTRLTVV.

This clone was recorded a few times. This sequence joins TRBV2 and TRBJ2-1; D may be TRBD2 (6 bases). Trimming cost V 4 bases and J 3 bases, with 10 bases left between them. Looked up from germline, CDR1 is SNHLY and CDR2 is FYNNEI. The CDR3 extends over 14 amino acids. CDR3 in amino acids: CASSGQGGYNEQFF. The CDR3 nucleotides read TGTGCCAGCAGTGGGCAGGGAGGCTACAATGAGCAGTTCTTC.

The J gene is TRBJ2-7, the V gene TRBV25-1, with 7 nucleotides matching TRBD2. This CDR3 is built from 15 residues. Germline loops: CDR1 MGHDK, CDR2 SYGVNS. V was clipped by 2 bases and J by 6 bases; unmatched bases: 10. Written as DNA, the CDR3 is TGTGCCAGCAGTGAACGGGAGGCGGGCCGGGCCGAGCAGTACTTC. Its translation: CASSEREAGRAEQYF.

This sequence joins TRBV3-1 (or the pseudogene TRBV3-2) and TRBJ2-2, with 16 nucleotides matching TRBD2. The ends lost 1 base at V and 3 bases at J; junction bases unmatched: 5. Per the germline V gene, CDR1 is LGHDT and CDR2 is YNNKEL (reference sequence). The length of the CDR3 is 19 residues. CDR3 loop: CASSQAPGLAGGDTGELFF. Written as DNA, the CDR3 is TGTGCCAGCAGCCAAGCCCCGGGACTAGCGGGAGGGGACACCGGGGAGCTGTTTTTT.

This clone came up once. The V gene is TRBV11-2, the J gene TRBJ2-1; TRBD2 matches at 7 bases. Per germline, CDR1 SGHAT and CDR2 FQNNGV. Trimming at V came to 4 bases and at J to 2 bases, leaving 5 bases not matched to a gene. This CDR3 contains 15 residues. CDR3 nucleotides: TGTGCCAGCAGCTCATACGCGGGAGCCTACAATGAGCAGTTCTTC. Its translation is CASSSYAGAYNEQFF.